One sample yielded the 5 T cell receptor beta chains listed below, sequenced in a study of T cells after yellow fever vaccination. From the 5' RACE reads, TCRdb called clonotypes with MiXCR, one entry per CDR3 protein. Here the sample spans approximately 330,000 distinct CDR3 sequences, approximately 4% being singletons. The source material was PBMCs, sampled 5 days after the yellow fever booster vaccination. These receptors all come from a man aged 18 to 35 who received the YFV17D yellow fever vaccine.

This clonotype was seen a handful of times. The chain recombines TRBV18 with TRBJ2-7, with D possibly matching TRBD2 (5 bases). V lost 3 bases to trimming and J lost 2 bases, with 14 bases between them. The CDR3 has 15 amino acids. CDR1 KGHSH and CDR2 LQKENI come from the germline V gene. CDR3 nucleotide sequence: TGTGCCAGCTCACCGGGAAGCGGACGGACCTACGAGCAGTACTTC. Encoded protein: CASSPGSGRTYEQYF.

The CDR3 region is CASSLKSRESNTEAFF. The CDR3 bases are TGTGCCAGCAGCTTAAAGTCGCGAGAATCTAACACTGAAGCTTTCTTT. The rearrangement uses TRBV7-6 and TRBJ1-1, with D unclear. Germline CDR1 reads SGHVS; CDR2 reads FNYEAQ. The V end lost 2 bases, the J end lost 2 bases, and 15 bases lay between the germline ends. The CDR3 runs to 16 residues.

This clonotype was seen ten or more times. The V call is TRBV15, the J call TRBJ1-1, with 7 positions matching TRBD1. From germline, CDR1 is LNHNV and CDR2 YYDKDF (reference sequence). The ends lost 1 base at V and 4 bases at J; junction bases unmatched: 12. The CDR3 runs to 17 residues. In DNA form, the CDR3 reads TGTGCCACCAGCAGAGGAGACGGTGACAGGGTTGGCACTGAAGCTTTCTTT. Translated: CATSRGDGDRVGTEAFF.

This clonotype was detected many times. This chain joins TRBV3-1 and TRBJ2-7; possibly TRBD2 for D (5 bases). Germline lookup yields CDR1 LGHDT and CDR2 YNNKEL (reference sequence). V was trimmed by 4 bases and J by 3 bases, leaving 10 bases between them. The CDR3 totals 13 residues. CDR3 amino acids: CASSLYRDYEQYF. CDR3 sequence (DNA): TGTGCCAGCAGCCTTTACCGGGACTACGAGCAGTACTTC.

This clonotype was recorded at least ten times. The rearrangement uses TRBV2 and TRBJ1-1; D remains unclear. The CDR3 runs to 13 residues. V gave up 4 bases and J gave up 3 bases, with 9 bases separating them. Germline-derived CDR1 and CDR2 are SNHLY and FYNNEI. The CDR3 reads CASSGVRDTEAFF. The CDR3 nucleotides read TGTGCCAGCAGTGGCGTAAGGGACACTGAAGCTTTCTTT.